The next 26 T cell receptor beta chains were all read from a single sample in a study of blood T cell repertoires in COVID-19. Libraries were prepared by immunoSEQ multiplex PCR; TCRdb keeps only in-frame clonotypes and omits some of them. This table has 120,000 to 150,000 clones, about 80% appearing once. The sequenced sample consisted of PBMCs or T cells enriched from blood (not recorded which). Receptors were obtained from a man in his forties or fifties in a cohort exposed to, infected with or recovered from COVID-19 (not recorded which).

The rearrangement uses TRBV20-1 and TRBJ2-1; D is possibly TRBD2 (5 bases). This CDR3 has 9 residues. From germline, CDR1 is DFQATT and CDR2 SNEGSKA (reference sequence). The CDR3 loop is CSIAHEQFF. CDR3 bases: TGCAGCATAGCGCATGAGCAGTTCTTC.

The chain is built from TRBV7-6 and TRBJ2-2; D may be TRBD1 (6 bases). CDR1 SGHVS and CDR2 FNYEAQ come from the germline V gene. CDR3 length: 16 amino acids. The germline V and J ends were trimmed by 5 bases and 2 bases, with 15 bases remaining between them. CDR3 loop: CASSLRPGQNTGELFF. The CDR3 coding sequence is TGTGCCAGCAGCCTCCGACCGGGACAAAACACCGGGGAGCTGTTTTTT.

This clone has only a few counts. The genes are TRBV27 and TRBJ1-5, with D possibly matching TRBD1 (5 bases). The CDR3 extends over 15 amino acids. Trimming stripped 3 bases from V and 5 bases from J, with 14 bases between. Germline CDR1 is MNHEY and CDR2 is SMNVEV (reference sequence). The CDR3: CASSLAGKSDQPQHF. The DNA of the CDR3 is TGTGCCAGCAGTTTGGCAGGGAAGTCGGATCAGCCCCAGCATTTT.

The sample holds one count of this clone. The genes are TRBV4-1 and TRBJ2-7; 10 bases line up with TRBD1. CDR1 MGHRA and CDR2 YSYEKL come from the germline V gene. The CDR3 loop spans 14 amino acids. The V segment lost 4 bases and the J segment 3 bases; nucleotides outside the gene matches: 3. The CDR3 DNA follows: TGCGCCAGCAGCCTAGGACAGGGGGGCTACGAGCAGTACTTC. Translating it yields CASSLGQGGYEQYF.

Written as DNA, the CDR3 is TGTGCCAGCTCACCAGAGAGACAGGGGGCCGGCGGCTACACCTTC. This sequence encodes CASSPERQGAGGYTF. The rearrangement uses TRBV18 and TRBJ1-2; TRBD1 matches 10 bases. Germline V gene sequence: CDR1 KGHSH, CDR2 LQKENI. There are 15 residues in the CDR3. With V trimmed by 2 bases and J by 8 bases, 8 bases remained unmatched.

The chain has TRBV5-1 and TRBJ1-1; D is perhaps TRBD1 (6 bases). The CDR3 extends over 14 amino acids. Trimming stripped 0 bases from V and 1 base from J, with 7 bases between. Germline V gives CDR1 SGHRS, CDR2 YFSETQ. The CDR3 DNA follows: TGCGCCAGCAGCTTGGAAGGGGGGAACACTGAAGCTTTCTTT. Protein product: CASSLEGGNTEAFF.

V usage is TRBV11-3 and J usage is TRBJ1-1, with D tentatively TRBD1 (6 bases). Germline-derived CDR1 and CDR2 are SGHNT and YENEEA. This CDR3 is 15 amino acids long. V gave up 5 bases and J gave up 0 bases, with 13 bases separating them. In DNA, the CDR3 is TGTGCCAGCAGCCCCGGGGGGGCTATGAACACTGAAGCTTTCTTT. Protein: CASSPGGAMNTEAFF. Based on the CDR3 plus reference TRBV11-3 and TRBJ1-1, the full variable domain is EAGVVQSPRYKIIEKKQPVAFWCNPISGHNTLYWYLQNLGQGPELLIRYENEEAVDDSQLPKDRFSAERLKGVDSTLKIQPAELGDSAVYLCASSPGGAMNTEAFFGQGTRLTVV.

The chain combines TRBV9 with TRBJ1-1; maybe TRBD1 (5 bases). Per the germline V gene, CDR1 is SGDLS and CDR2 is YYNGEE. CDR3 length equals 16 residues. Trimming shortened V by 3 bases and J by 1 base, and 16 bases separated the two germline ends. Here the CDR3 DNA reads TGTGCCAGCAGCGCGGACGTGGGGCGCCCGAACACTGAAGCTTTCTTT. As protein: CASSADVGRPNTEAFF.

As for this clone: The sample contains more than one DNA sequence encoding this CDR3. V usage is TRBV18 and J usage is TRBJ1-4, with TRBD1 identical over 11 bases. V was clipped by 2 bases and J by 7 bases; unmatched bases: 0. The CDR3 runs 14 residues. The germline V gene has CDR1 KGHSH and CDR2 LQKENI. The DNA for the CDR3 is TGTGCCAGCTCACCAGGGACAGGGGGTGAAAAACTGTTTTTT. As protein: CASSPGTGGEKLFF.

The rearrangement links TRBV7-9 to TRBJ1-5, with no clear D. With 2 bases removed from V and 3 bases from J, the gap between germline ends came to 8 bases. The germline CDR1 and CDR2 sequences are SEHNR and FQNEAQ (reference sequence). This CDR3 contains 14 residues. The CDR3: CASSLPDYNQPQHF. CDR3 DNA sequence: TGTGCCAGCAGCTTACCGGACTACAATCAGCCCCAGCATTTT.

V gene TRBV18 combines with J gene TRBJ1-4, with a tentative D call TRBD1 (6 bases). The germline CDR1 and CDR2 sequences are KGHSH and LQKENI. The CDR3 is 15 residues long. Trimming left V 1 base short and J 7 bases short, with 13 bases between. CDR3 DNA: TGTGCCAGCTCACCACAGGGGGAGAGATCTGAAAAACTGTTTTTT. Translated, it gives CASSPQGERSEKLFF.

V gene TRBV10-3 combines with J gene TRBJ1-4; D gene uncertain. This CDR3 spans 14 amino acids. Germline-derived CDR1 and CDR2 are ENHRY and SYGVKD. Trimming left V 0 bases short and J 7 bases short, with 9 bases between. Here the CDR3 DNA reads TGTGCCATCAGTGAGTCGGGAGGGATTGAAAAACTGTTTTTT. This gives the protein CAISESGGIEKLFF.

This chain uses TRBV10-3 with TRBJ2-3, with TRBD2 matching over 12 bases. The ends lost 0 bases at V and 1 base at J; junction bases unmatched: 14. In germline, CDR1 is ENHRY, CDR2 SYGVKD. This CDR3 spans 21 amino acids. CDR3 in amino acids: CAISESQSTSGTSGRTDTQYF. DNA of the CDR3: TGTGCCATCAGTGAGTCTCAGAGTACCTCCGGGACTAGCGGGCGCACAGATACGCAGTATTTT.

This chain joins TRBV2 and TRBJ2-5; the D is unclear. The CDR3 is 18 amino acids. Trimming removed 7 bases at V and 4 bases at J, with 28 bases between. In germline, CDR1 is SNHLY, CDR2 FYNNEI. The CDR3 sequence: CASIPPSTRGALRETQYF. In DNA form, the CDR3 reads TGTGCCAGCATCCCCCCTTCAACCCGAGGAGCCCTCAGAGAGACCCAGTACTTC.

The gene calls are TRBV4-3 and TRBJ1-1; D may be TRBD1 (5 bases). The V gene lost 0 bases and the J gene lost 0 bases, with 11 bases spanning the gap. Germline V lookup: CDR1 LGHNA, CDR2 YSLEER. The CDR3 is 16 residues long. The CDR3 coding sequence is TGCGCCAGCAGCCAAGATTCCGCAGGGTTGAACACTGAAGCTTTCTTT. Protein: CASSQDSAGLNTEAFF.

The genes are TRBV7-2 and TRBJ1-3, with D perhaps TRBD1 (5 bases). CDR1 is SGHTA, CDR2 FQGNSA, per germline. The CDR3 covers 16 residues. The V gene lost 2 bases and the J gene lost 0 bases, with 11 bases spanning the gap. CDR3 sequence: CASSLSQGFSGNTIYF. The CDR3 DNA is TGTGCCAGCAGCTTATCTCAGGGTTTCTCTGGAAACACCATATATTTT.

In this sample, this clone turned up once. The V call is TRBV12-3 or TRBV12-4, the J call TRBJ1-1; D gene uncertain. The V end was cut by 7 bases, the J end by 7 bases, with 16 bases between. The CDR3 covers 13 residues. The CDR3 spells CASTRAGRLEAFF. CDR3 DNA sequence: TGTGCCAGCACCCGAGCGGGCAGGCTTGAAGCTTTCTTT.

This chain joins TRBV24-1 and TRBJ2-3, with D possibly TRBD2 on 5 matching bases. This CDR3 has 17 amino acids. CDR1 and CDR2 from the germline V gene are KGHDR and SFDVKD. Trimming pared 2 bases from V and 6 bases from J, leaving 20 bases between. This CDR3 reads CATSDSRLQRGMDTQYF. DNA for the CDR3: TGTGCCACCAGTGATTCGAGACTACAAAGAGGTATGGATACGCAGTATTTT.

As DNA, the CDR3 is TGTGCCATCAGTGATAATTGGGACACTAGCAATCAGCCCCAGCATTTT. Translation: CAISDNWDTSNQPQHF. This chain links TRBV10-3 with TRBJ1-5; possibly TRBD1 for D (6 bases). Trimming took 3 bases from V and 0 from J, leaving 12 bases between them. This CDR3 comprises 16 residues. Germline V lookup: CDR1 ENHRY, CDR2 SYGVKD.

V is TRBV5-1 and J is TRBJ1-5; D call uncertain. V was shortened by 0 bases and J by 0 bases, with 13 bases between the two germline ends. The V gene's germline CDR1 is SGHRS and CDR2 YFSETQ. This CDR3 spans 17 amino acids. The CDR3 here is CASSLGPIDYSNQPQHF. DNA of the CDR3: TGCGCCAGCAGCTTGGGTCCGATTGACTATAGCAATCAGCCCCAGCATTTT.

V and J are TRBV18 and TRBJ2-6; D is possibly TRBD2 (6 bases). Trimming took 5 bases from V and 0 from J, leaving 14 bases between them. CDR1 is KGHSH, CDR2 LQKENI, per germline. The CDR3 extends over 17 amino acids. The CDR3, as DNA: TGTGCCAGCTCAGCGCTTAGCGGCGGCTCTGGGGCCAACGTCCTGACTTTC. Translated: CASSALSGGSGANVLTF.

The V gene is TRBV29-1, the J gene TRBJ1-2; D gene uncertain. The V end was cut by 4 bases, the J end by 1 base, with 13 bases between. This CDR3 contains 14 residues. Looked up from germline, CDR1 is SQVTM and CDR2 is ANQGSEA. The CDR3 bases are TGCAGCGTTGTCAGTACAGCCTTTAACTATGGCTACACCTTC. Encoded protein: CSVVSTAFNYGYTF. Variable domain in full (rest from reference TRBV29-1 and TRBJ1-2): SAVISQKPSRDICQRGTSLTIQCQVDSQVTMMFWYRQQPGQSLTLIATANQGSEATYESGFVIDKFPISRPNLTFSTLTVSNMSPEDSSIYLCSVVSTAFNYGYTFGSGTRLTVV.

V is TRBV12-5 and J is TRBJ2-1; 7 bases agree with TRBD2. The junction had 10 bases not matched to a gene; V was cut back by 10 bases and J by 4 bases. Germline CDR1 reads LGHNT; CDR2 reads FRNRAP. CDR3 size: 14 residues. The CDR3 reads CATEREGRYNEQFF. The CDR3 nucleotides read TGTGCTACCGAAAGGGAGGGGAGGTACAATGAGCAGTTCTTC. Together with reference TRBV12-5 and TRBJ2-1, the CDR3 gives the full variable domain: DARVTQTPRHKVTEMGQEVTMRCQPILGHNTVFWYRQTMMQGLELLAYFRNRAPLDDSGMPKDRFSAEMPDATLATLKIQPSEPRDSAVYFCATEREGRYNEQFFGPGTRLTVL.

This rearrangement joins TRBV10-3 to TRBJ1-3, with unresolved D. V dropped 3 bases and J dropped 0 bases, with 9 bases sitting between them. Germline V gene data show CDR1 as ENHRY and CDR2 as SYGVKD. The CDR3 consists of 15 residues. This CDR3 reads CAISDLLGSGNTIYF. As DNA, the CDR3 is TGTGCCATCAGTGACTTACTCGGCTCTGGAAACACCATATATTTT.

This clone was recorded only once. The chain joins TRBV24-1 to TRBJ2-5; D possibly corresponds to TRBD1 (5 bases). The CDR3 contains 13 residues. CDR1 KGHDR and CDR2 SFDVKD come from the germline V gene. Trimming shortened V by 3 bases and J by 7 bases, and 11 bases separated the two germline ends. The CDR3 DNA follows: TGTGCCACCAGTGATCCGGTTAGGGGGACCCAGTACTTC. Amino acid sequence: CATSDPVRGTQYF.

The chain links TRBV27 to TRBJ1-5; D is ambiguous. The ends were cut back, 0 bases at V and 2 bases at J, with 8 bases in the middle. Per the germline V gene, CDR1 is MNHEY and CDR2 is SMNVEV (reference sequence). The CDR3 spans 15 residues. CDR3 sequence: CASSLSAGGNQPQHF. CDR3 DNA: TGTGCCAGCAGTTTATCCGCCGGGGGCAATCAGCCCCAGCATTTT.